This paragraph covers one T cell receptor beta chain sequence. The sample holds other DNA sequences that translate to the same CDR3. The data were taken from a study of T cell repertoires in ileal Crohn's disease. Generated by immunoSEQ multiplex PCR, the TCRdb table keeps only in-frame clones and is missing some. The data hold about 14,000 clones, with 80% to 85% observed a single time. Germline CDR1 is SNHLY and CDR2 is FYNNEI. There are 15 residues in the CDR3. J was trimmed by 3 bases and V by 6 bases; bases with no gene match: 4. This rearrangement joins TRBV2 to TRBJ2-7, with TRBD2 matching over 14 bases. The source is an adult with Crohn's disease. The sample was ileal tissue. CDR3 DNA: TGTGCCAGCAGAGAGGGACTAGCGGGAGTCTACGAGCAGTACTTC. This encodes CASREGLAGVYEQYF.